These 26 T cell receptor beta chains originate from one sample sequenced in a study of cytomegalovirus exposure and HLA in healthy donors. PCR involved 60 Vbeta and 13 Jbeta primers. The repertoire was sequenced with immunoSEQ multiplex PCR; TCRdb's copy has only in-frame clones and lacks some. Recorded here are about 130,000 clones; the top ten clones represent 1.5% to 2%. The source material was PBMCs. The receptor source for this set is a man aged 18 to 35 in good health and CMV-seronegative.

The genes are TRBV29-1 and TRBJ2-3; D unresolved. Germline V gene sequence: CDR1 SQVTM, CDR2 ANQGSEA. V was shortened by 7 bases and J by 4 bases, with 15 bases between the two germline ends. CDR3 length: 13 amino acids. CDR3: CSAETQVADTQYF. For the CDR3, the DNA is TGCAGCGCCGAGACCCAGGTTGCAGATACGCAGTATTTT.

The V gene is TRBV5-1, the J gene TRBJ1-4, with 7 nucleotides matching TRBD1. V was clipped by 1 base and J by 0 bases; unmatched bases: 3. The CDR3 extends over 16 amino acids. Per germline, CDR1 SGHRS and CDR2 YFSETQ. DNA of the CDR3: TGCGCCAGCAGCTTGCAGGGGGGTGCAACTAATGAAAAACTGTTTTTT. Translating gives CASSLQGGATNEKLFF.

The genes are TRBV25-1 and TRBJ2-1, with a tentative D call TRBD2 (6 bases). V was clipped by 9 bases and J by 4 bases, with 10 bases between them. From germline, CDR1 is MGHDK and CDR2 SYGVNS. The CDR3 extends over 12 amino acids. The CDR3 DNA follows: TGTGCCAGTCAGCGGGCTTACAATGAGCAGTTCTTC. This translates into CASQRAYNEQFF.

This chain connects TRBV7-2 to TRBJ1-1; 7 nucleotides match TRBD1. The CDR3 covers 14 residues. The germline V gene encodes CDR1 SGHTA and CDR2 FQGNSA. The junction had 3 bases not matched to a gene; V was cut back by 0 bases and J by 5 bases. The CDR3 DNA sequence: TGTGCCAGCAGCTTAGCGTCAGGGGGGACTGAAGCTTTCTTT. This gives the protein CASSLASGGTEAFF.

This chain connects TRBV4-1 to TRBJ2-3; D might be TRBD2 (6 bases). V was shortened by 0 bases and J by 3 bases, with 10 bases between the two germline ends. Germline-derived CDR1 and CDR2 are MGHRA and YSYEKL. The CDR3 has 15 amino acids. The CDR3 loop reads CASSQDRGTTDTQYF. The CDR3 DNA sequence: TGCGCCAGCAGCCAAGATCGGGGGACGACAGATACGCAGTATTTT.

The chain couples TRBV27 to TRBJ1-3; no definite D call. CDR3 size: 13 residues. Per germline, CDR1 MNHEY and CDR2 SMNVEV (reference sequence). Trimming shortened V by 6 bases and J by 6 bases, and 12 bases separated the two germline ends. CDR3: CASRRADENTIYF. DNA for the CDR3: TGTGCCAGCAGGCGGGCAGATGAAAACACCATATATTTT.

V usage is TRBV5-1 and J usage is TRBJ1-2, with 10 positions matching TRBD1. The CDR3 contains 17 residues. Germline assignment: CDR1 SGHRS and CDR2 YFSETQ. V trimming: 0 bases; J trimming: 1 base; junction bases outside the gene matches: 6. CDR3 DNA: TGCGCCAGCAGCTTGGATGGGACAGGGGCGATTAACTATGGCTACACCTTC. It codes for CASSLDGTGAINYGYTF.

The V and J genes are TRBV27 and TRBJ1-4, with D maybe TRBD1 (6 bases). The germline CDR1 and CDR2 sequences are MNHEY and SMNVEV (reference sequence). V was pared by 3 bases and J by 1 base, with 12 bases between. The CDR3 totals 16 residues. The CDR3 region has the DNA TGTGCCAGCAGTTTCCTCACAGGGCTAACTAATGAAAAACTGTTTTTT. It is translated as CASSFLTGLTNEKLFF.

The chain carries TRBV4-3 and TRBJ2-7; D uncertain. Germline CDR1 and CDR2: LGHNA and YSLEER. The CDR3 covers 13 residues. The V end lost 4 bases, the J end lost 4 bases, and 11 bases lay between the germline ends. The CDR3 spells CASSLATEYEQYF. For the CDR3, the DNA is TGCGCCAGCAGCCTTGCAACGGAGTACGAGCAGTACTTC.

The J gene is TRBJ1-1, the V gene TRBV5-1, with TRBD1 identical over 8 bases. The CDR3 totals 14 residues. Germline lookup yields CDR1 SGHRS and CDR2 YFSETQ. V lost 3 bases and J lost 5; bases outside the gene matches: 6. CDR3 bases: TGCGCCAGCAGCTCGGACAGGGTGGTAACTGAAGCTTTCTTT. This gives the protein CASSSDRVVTEAFF.

This chain uses TRBV19 with TRBJ1-6; D unresolved. CDR1 LNHDA and CDR2 SQIVND come from the germline V gene (reference sequence). Trimming took off 1 base at V and 10 bases at J, with 11 bases between the two ends. The CDR3 is 14 residues long. Written as DNA, the CDR3 is TGTGCCAGTAGTATAGGGGCAGTCAGATCACCCCTCCACTTT. As protein: CASSIGAVRSPLHF.

The rearrangement joins TRBV6-5 to TRBJ2-7; weak D call: TRBD1 (5 bases). Germline lookup yields CDR1 MNHEY and CDR2 SVGAGI. There are 13 residues in the CDR3. Trimming took off 6 bases at V and 5 bases at J, with 14 bases between the two ends. CDR3 residues: CASRPGRVHEQYF. The CDR3 DNA sequence: TGTGCCAGCAGACCGGGCAGGGTGCACGAGCAGTACTTC.

The chain employs TRBV11-3 and TRBJ2-5, with no clear D. Germline V gene lookup returns CDR1 SGHNT and CDR2 YENEEA. Trimming cost V 0 bases and J 2 bases, with 10 bases left between them. The length of the CDR3 is 15 residues. The DNA of the CDR3 is TGTGCCAGCAGCTTAGATCTCGGTGATCAAGAGACCCAGTACTTC. Protein sequence: CASSLDLGDQETQYF.

The rearrangement links TRBV7-9 to TRBJ2-1, with 13 nucleotides matching TRBD2. CDR3 length: 17 amino acids. Germline-derived CDR1 and CDR2 are SEHNR and FQNEAQ (reference sequence). The trim removed 3 bases at V and 1 base at J, leaving 3 bases unmatched. The CDR3 DNA reads as TGTGCCAGCAGCTTTAGGACTAGCGGGAGTTCCTACAATGAGCAGTTCTTC. Encoded protein: CASSFRTSGSSYNEQFF.

This rearrangement joins TRBV19 to TRBJ1-1; D is uncertain. The CDR3 loop spans 12 amino acids. Trimming left V 3 bases short and J 8 bases short, with 10 bases between. In germline, CDR1 is LNHDA, CDR2 SQIVND (reference sequence). CDR3 in amino acids: CASSISREEAFF. The CDR3 DNA reads TGTGCCAGTAGTATTTCGCGGGAAGAAGCTTTCTTT. The full variable domain, in which reference TRBV19 and TRBJ1-1 provide the parts outside the CDR3, is DGGITQSPKYLFRKEGQNVTLSCEQNLNHDAMYWYRQDPGQGLRLIYYSQIVNDFQKGDIAEGYSVSREKKESFPLTVTSAQKNPTAFYLCASSISREEAFFGQGTRLTVV.

As to this clone: One junction end disagrees with the germline gene, perhaps due to a read error. The chain combines TRBV7-9 with TRBJ2-7, with D tentatively TRBD2 (5 bases). Germline assignment: CDR1 SEHNR and CDR2 FQNEAQ (reference sequence). The CDR3 sequence is 14 residues long. For the CDR3, the DNA is TGTGTCAGCAGCCCAGAGCGGTACTCCTACGAGCAGTACTTC. Its protein is CVSSPERYSYEQYF.

The chain combines TRBV19 with TRBJ1-5; 7 nucleotides agree with TRBD1. The CDR3 length is 16 residues. V lost 5 bases to trimming and J lost 2 bases; unmatched junction nucleotides: 9. CDR1 is LNHDA and CDR2 is SQIVND in the germline V gene (reference sequence). This CDR3 is CASSPREGQGNQPQHF. The CDR3 bases are TGTGCCAGTAGTCCCCGAGAAGGACAGGGCAATCAGCCCCAGCATTTT.

V usage is TRBV10-3 and J usage is TRBJ1-1; D is perhaps TRBD1 (6 bases). The germline CDR1 and CDR2 sequences are ENHRY and SYGVKD. Deletions cut 5 bases from V and 5 bases from J, with 12 bases between. This CDR3 contains 13 residues. CDR3 DNA: TGTGCCATCAGTCTACAGGGAAATACTGAAGCTTTCTTT. Translated, it gives CAISLQGNTEAFF.

The V and J genes are TRBV2 and TRBJ1-1; D is ambiguous. Deletions cut 4 bases from V and 2 bases from J, with 20 bases between. Looked up from germline, CDR1 is SNHLY and CDR2 is FYNNEI. The CDR3 is 17 amino acids. The CDR3 loop is CASSGLQVLYGNTEAFF. The CDR3 DNA is TGTGCCAGCAGTGGACTACAAGTTCTTTATGGAAACACTGAAGCTTTCTTT.

The rearrangement joins TRBV9 to TRBJ2-3; D gene unclear. Trimming pared 0 bases from V and 0 bases from J, leaving 17 bases between. CDR1 is SGDLS, CDR2 YYNGEE, per germline. The CDR3 consists of 18 residues. The CDR3 region has the DNA TGTGCCAGCAGCGTAGAACAGCTACCGATCTCAAGCACAGATACGCAGTATTTT. It codes for CASSVEQLPISSTDTQYF.

DNA for the CDR3: TGTGCCAGCAGTTCCCCGGGGTTAGCGGGAGAATTAAATGAGCAGTTCTTC. It translates to CASSSPGLAGELNEQFF. The chain joins TRBV28 to TRBJ2-1; the match to TRBD2 covers 9 bases. CDR3 length equals 17 residues. Losses at the gene ends were 4 bases for V and 7 bases for J; bases not matched to a gene: 14. In germline, CDR1 is MDHEN, CDR2 SYDVKM.

For the CDR3, the DNA is TGTGCCAGCAGTTTTATCGACGGAGGTTCACTTCGGGGCTACACCTTC. This sequence encodes CASSFIDGGSLRGYTF. The V call is TRBV6-5, the J call TRBJ1-2; D not certain. V lost 4 bases, J lost 8 bases, and 23 bases lay in between. The germline CDR1 and CDR2 sequences are MNHEY and SVGAGI. This CDR3 region has 16 residues.

The rearrangement joins TRBV4-3 to TRBJ2-1; 9 positions match TRBD2. CDR1 is LGHNA, CDR2 YSLEER, per germline. The length of the CDR3 is 18 residues. V lost 4 bases and J lost 4; bases outside the gene matches: 14. CDR3 sequence: CASSPSSSGKALYNEQFF. The CDR3 coding sequence is TGCGCCAGCAGCCCCAGTTCTAGCGGGAAGGCCCTATACAATGAGCAGTTCTTC.

The V and J genes are TRBV5-1 and TRBJ2-3, with a possible D match to TRBD2 (6 bases). Trimming took off 2 bases at V and 1 base at J, with 14 bases between the two ends. Germline CDR1 SGHRS, CDR2 YFSETQ. The CDR3 is made up of 16 amino acids. The DNA for the CDR3 is TGCGCCAGCAGCTTCGGACTAAGGGCGCGCACAGATACGCAGTATTTT. Protein product: CASSFGLRARTDTQYF.

The chain recombines TRBV6-5 with TRBJ1-2; D unresolved. Trimming stripped 5 bases from V and 5 bases from J, with 9 bases between. Per germline, CDR1 MNHEY and CDR2 SVGAGI. This CDR3 has 12 residues. The DNA for the CDR3 is TGTGCCAGCAGTAGGACGGGATATGGCTACACCTTC. This encodes CASSRTGYGYTF.

The rearrangement uses TRBV30 and TRBJ2-7; a possible D gene is TRBD1 (6 bases). Trimming stripped 0 bases from V and 6 bases from J, with 12 bases between. The germline V gene has CDR1 GTSNPN and CDR2 SVGIG (reference sequence). This CDR3 has 13 amino acids. This CDR3 is CAWSVYGQSEQYF. CDR3 nucleotide sequence: TGTGCCTGGAGTGTATACGGACAGTCCGAGCAGTACTTC.